Sequencing of this T cell receptor (beta chain) was carried out in a study of OX40 agonist ivuxolimab in advanced cancers. Study-level information: With ivuxolimab, an agonistic anti-OX40 (CD134) antibody, patients were treated. Every 2 weeks, ivuxolimab was infused into the patients intravenously at between 0.01 and 10 mg/kg.

Germline assignment: CDR1 MGHRA and CDR2 YSYEKL. The CDR3 extends over 14 amino acids. Trimming took off 0 bases at V and 7 bases at J, with 10 bases between the two ends. Generated by immunoSEQ multiplex PCR, the TCRdb table keeps only in-frame clones and is missing some. The sample carries 60,000 or so clones, just over 85% recorded once. Blood was sampled at baseline, cycle 4 day 1, and cycle 7 day 1. This clone appeared once. The antigen is not known. General observations from the study: Patients with a partial response at 0.1-3.0 mg/kg had among the lowest clonal expansion.

The rearrangement links TRBV4-1 to TRBJ1-3; unclear D gene. The receptor was isolated from an adult with an advanced solid tumor such as melanoma, head and neck, liver or kidney cancer. The material sequenced was CD4+ or CD8+ T cells sorted from blood, taken in a trial of the OX40 agonist ivuxolimab. This CDR3 reads CASSQEAKMNTIYF. The CDR3 nucleotides are TGCGCCAGCAGCCAAGAAGCAAAGATGAACACCATATATTTT.